This T cell receptor (beta chain) was recovered during a study of identical twins. TCRdb itself ran the 5' RACE reads through MiXCR, one entry per CDR3 protein. The data show some 1,600,000 distinct CDR3 sequences, under 35% seen once. This clonotype was observed a few times. The TCR originated in a newborn girl in good health. Sequencing input: cord blood.

The CDR3 nucleotides read TGCGCCAGCAGCCAAGAACCCGGGACAGGGAGCCACAATGAGCAGTTCTTC. Encoded protein: CASSQEPGTGSHNEQFF. This chain joins TRBV4-1 and TRBJ2-1; the match to TRBD1 covers 9 bases. Germline CDR1 is MGHRA and CDR2 is YSYEKL. V shed 0 bases, J shed 5 bases, and the junction held 8 bases outside the gene matches. This CDR3 spans 17 amino acids.